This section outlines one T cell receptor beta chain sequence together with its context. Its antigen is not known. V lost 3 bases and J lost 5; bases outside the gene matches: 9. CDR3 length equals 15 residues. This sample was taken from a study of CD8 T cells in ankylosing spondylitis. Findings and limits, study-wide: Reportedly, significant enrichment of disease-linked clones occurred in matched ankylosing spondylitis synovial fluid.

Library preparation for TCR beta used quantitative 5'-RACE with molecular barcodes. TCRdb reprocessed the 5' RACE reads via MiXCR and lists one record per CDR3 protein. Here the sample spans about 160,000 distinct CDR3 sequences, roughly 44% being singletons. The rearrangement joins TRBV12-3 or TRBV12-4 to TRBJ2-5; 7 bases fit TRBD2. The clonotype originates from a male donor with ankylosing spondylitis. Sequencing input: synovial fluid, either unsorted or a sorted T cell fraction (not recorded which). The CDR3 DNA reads TGTGCCAGCAGTTTGGGCGGGAGAGGGGATGAGACCCAGTACTTC. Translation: CASSLGGRGDETQYF.